Listed below are T cell receptor beta chains from one sample, sequenced in a study of cytomegalovirus exposure and HLA in healthy donors. Sequencing was performed with immunoSEQ multiplex PCR; in TCRdb, only in-frame clones are kept and a portion is missing. The top ten hold approximately 15% of the sample, which has 130,000 to 150,000 clones, 55% to 80% seen once. Sequences were obtained from PBMCs. The origin of the receptors is a human donor in good health. CDR3s include the opening cysteine and the closing phenylalanine or tryptophan.

V	J	CDR3
TRBV29-1	TRBJ2-7	CSVQPWGQGYEQYF
TRBV2	TRBJ2-3	CASKAGVGDTQYF
TRBV11-3	TRBJ2-1	CASSLLAGGYNEQFF
TRBV14	TRBJ2-1	CASSQDRSSGSDEQFF
TRBV10-3	TRBJ2-1	CAITKTGSNEQFF
TRBV4-1	TRBJ2-7	CASSPPGSHEQYF
TRBV4-2	TRBJ1-1	CASSQLTGNTEAFF
TRBV7-9	TRBJ2-7	CASSPAGTGGGKYF
TRBV5-6	TRBJ1-5	CASSVRTGSDQPQHF
TRBV7-8	TRBJ2-1	CASSLGVSTYNEQFF
TRBV9	TRBJ2-2	CASSPRTSGNTGELFF
TRBV27	TRBJ2-1	CASSLSPLGGSYNEQFF
TRBV28	TRBJ2-7	CASTTGNYEQYF
TRBV19	TRBJ1-2	CASSIFGEGDYGYTF
TRBV6-5	TRBJ1-1	CASIDGQGSTEAFF
TRBV4-2	TRBJ2-7	CASSTVDSPSSYEQYF
TRBV7-6	TRBJ2-7	CASSYHDRGEQYF
TRBV5-1	TRBJ1-5	CASSPGGPSQPQHF
TRBV7-8	TRBJ1-5	CASSTLGGRGNQPQHF
TRBV7-6	TRBJ1-6	CASSLEQNSPLHF
TRBV5-1	TRBJ2-3	CASSGSSGGWSDTQYF
TRBV4-1	TRBJ1-4	CASSQGTYRAGGDEKLFF
TRBV25-1	TRBJ1-2	CASSAPGQGHGYTF
TRBV5-4	TRBJ2-1	CASSLAGWEQFF
TRBV7-9	TRBJ1-1	CASSLGALGTEAFF
TRBV15	TRBJ2-7	CATSRDLGAYEQYF
TRBV6-4	TRBJ2-3	CASSDGTGETDTQYF
TRBV2	TRBJ2-7	CASSGGVYEQYF
TRBV6-5	TRBJ2-1	CASSYSGTGSNEQFF
TRBV27	TRBJ2-3	CASSFGTGNVAQYF
TRBV25-1	TRBJ1-2	CASSELGTGYGYTF
TRBV6-1	TRBJ2-7	CASSEEEGATYEQYF
TRBV11-2	TRBJ2-2	CASSRTSGGTGELFF
TRBV5-6	TRBJ2-1	CASSLSPSSYNEQFF
TRBV27	TRBJ2-2	CASSLSRGAGELFF
TRBV7-6	TRBJ2-7	CASSLGQHTYEQYF
TRBV5-1	TRBJ2-3	CASSLGGTDTQYF
TRBV6-6	TRBJ2-5	CASSYSSRDTQETQYF
TRBV28	TRBJ2-2	CASSFRYTGELFF
TRBV6-1	TRBJ2-7	CASTLRGSYEQYF
TRBV27	TRBJ2-1	CASSFTGLAAYNEQFF
TRBV27	TRBJ2-5	CASSPDREETQYF
TRBV18	TRBJ1-6	CASSPLLDRGSSPLHF
TRBV2	TRBJ2-3	CASSRTSRGTDTQYF
TRBV9	TRBJ1-3	CASSSGPGAGNTIYF
TRBV19	TRBJ1-4	CASSLSRGGSGEKLFF